The 30 T cell receptor beta chains given below trace back to one sample, sequenced in a study of CD8 T cells in Susac syndrome (dated by TCRdb to the late 2010s). The protocol used for the library was the immunoSEQ multiplex PCR assay. RNA was extracted using the RNeasy kit, and about 0.45 to 1 microgram was reverse transcribed with random hexamers. TCRdb passed the public sequencing reads through fastp at Q25 and MiXCR, retaining productive beta sequences. Merged by CDR3 protein, the rows form single entries marked with the most common genes and DNA. The sample records more than 85,000 distinct CDR3 sequences, about 96% of which are singletons. 0.096% of the sample goes to the ten largest clones. Sequenced input: CD4+ T cells from PBMCs. The receptor set was obtained from a human donor in good health.

This clonotype showed up just a few times. The V call is TRBV7-9, the J call TRBJ2-4, with 10 bases lining up with TRBD1. J lost 0 bases, V lost 3 bases, and 2 bases had no gene match. CDR1 and CDR2 (germline): SEHNR, FQNEAQ (reference sequence). The CDR3 is 16 amino acids. The CDR3 region is CASSLGTGVAKNIQYF. The CDR3 coding sequence is TGTGCCAGCAGCTTGGGGACAGGGGTAGCCAAAAACATTCAGTACTTC.

The CDR3 spells CSVLSGRTEQFF. For the CDR3, the DNA is TGCAGCGTCCTCAGCGGGAGGACTGAGCAGTTCTTC. The rearrangement joins TRBV29-1 to TRBJ2-1; 9 bases line up with TRBD2. With V trimmed by 6 bases and J by 9 bases, 6 bases remained unmatched. CDR3 size: 12 residues. Germline V gives CDR1 SQVTM, CDR2 ANQGSEA.

This rearrangement joins TRBV20-1 to TRBJ2-7, with 7 bases identical to TRBD2. This CDR3 has 15 amino acids. CDR1 and CDR2 (germline): DFQATT, SNEGSKA (reference sequence). V gave up 6 bases and J gave up 3 bases; unmatched junction bases: 14. The DNA of the CDR3 is TGCAGTGCGGAAGGCCGCCGGCGGGAGAACTACGAGCAGTACTTC. As protein: CSAEGRRRENYEQYF.

This clonotype was seen only once. The gene calls are TRBV2 and TRBJ2-1, with TRBD1 identical over 9 bases. Germline CDR1 and CDR2: SNHLY and FYNNEI. CDR3 size: 14 residues. The junction had 11 bases not matched to a gene; V was cut back by 10 bases and J by 7 bases. The CDR3 protein is CAKGPGTGNNEQFF. The CDR3 nucleotides read TGTGCCAAGGGCCCCGGGACAGGGAATAATGAGCAGTTCTTC.

V and J are TRBV18 and TRBJ2-1; D call uncertain. Germline assignment: CDR1 KGHSH and CDR2 LQKENI. Trimming removed 4 bases from V and 8 bases from J, with 12 bases in between. The CDR3 contains 13 residues. The DNA for the CDR3 is TGTGCCAGCTCACAAGGCGGCTCCCATGAGCAGTTCTTC. Its protein product is CASSQGGSHEQFF.

This rearrangement joins TRBV28 to TRBJ1-6; weak D call: TRBD1 (6 bases). The CDR3 consists of 14 residues. Between the trimmed V and J ends, which lost 6 bases and 9 bases, there was a span of 15 bases. Germline assignment: CDR1 MDHEN and CDR2 SYDVKM. CDR3 sequence reads: CASSPAQGGSPLHF. CDR3 in DNA: TGTGCCAGCAGCCCCGCACAGGGCGGTTCACCCCTCCACTTT.

The chain combines TRBV27 with TRBJ1-2, with 9 nucleotides matching TRBD1. V lost 5 bases and J lost 4; bases outside the gene matches: 11. The germline V gene encodes CDR1 MNHEY and CDR2 SMNVEV (reference sequence). This CDR3 is built from 16 residues. In nucleotides, the CDR3 is TGTGCCAGCAGTACCGATACAGGGGGCTCATTCTATGGCTACACCTTC. This sequence encodes CASSTDTGGSFYGYTF.

This rearrangement joins TRBV20-1 to TRBJ2-1, with 10 nucleotides matching TRBD1. Per germline, CDR1 DFQATT and CDR2 SNEGSKA (reference sequence). Trimming took 4 bases from V and 4 from J; bases not matched to a gene: 4. The CDR3 is made up of 14 amino acids. CDR3: CSAKRDRGYNEQFF. The CDR3 DNA is TGCAGTGCTAAGCGGGACAGGGGATACAATGAGCAGTTCTTC.

The chain joins TRBV12-5 to TRBJ2-2; TRBD1 aligns across 8 bases. CDR3 length equals 14 residues. Trimming removed 4 bases from V and 2 bases from J; junction bases left unmatched: 0. Germline V gives CDR1 LGHNT, CDR2 FRNRAP. The CDR3: CASGSGGNTGELFF. CDR3 bases: TGTGCTAGTGGTTCAGGGGGCAACACCGGGGAGCTGTTTTTT.

The chain links TRBV3-1 to TRBJ1-2; the D gene is possibly TRBD1 (6 bases). Germline V lookup: CDR1 LGHDT, CDR2 YNNKEL (reference sequence). The V and J ends lost 3 bases and 4 bases respectively, with 18 bases between them. This CDR3 contains 16 residues. CDR3 protein: CASSQGGTPNSYGYTF. The CDR3 nucleotides are TGTGCCAGCAGCCAGGGCGGGACACCAAATTCCTATGGCTACACCTTC.

This clonotype was detected once. The chain carries TRBV7-2 and TRBJ2-7, with 14 bases that match TRBD2. The CDR3 sequence is 17 residues long. Losses at the gene ends were 4 bases for V and 5 bases for J; bases not matched to a gene: 10. The germline gives CDR1 SGHTA, CDR2 FQGNSA. The CDR3 region has the DNA TGTGCCAGCAGCTCGTGGGGGACTAGCGGGAGTCTTGACGAGCAGTACTTC. Its translation: CASSSWGTSGSLDEQYF.

This chain uses TRBV7-8 with TRBJ2-7, with unresolved D. The CDR3 sequence is 15 residues long. Germline lookup yields CDR1 SGHVS and CDR2 FQNEAQ. Deletions cut 0 bases from V and 0 bases from J, with 9 bases between. The CDR3 nucleotides read TGTGCCAGCAGCTTAGCGTTGCGGACCTCCTACGAGCAGTACTTC. It yields the protein CASSLALRTSYEQYF.

The chain recombines TRBV25-1 with TRBJ2-5; no definite D call. This CDR3 comprises 13 residues. Trimming shortened V by 3 bases and J by 1 base, and 6 bases separated the two germline ends. CDR1 and CDR2 from the germline V gene are MGHDK and SYGVNS. The DNA of the CDR3 is TGTGCCAGCAGTGATCACAGCCAAGAGACCCAGTACTTC. Translation: CASSDHSQETQYF.

CDR3 residues: CASSLVAGLNTGELFF. CDR3 nucleotides: TGTGCCAGCAGCTTAGTAGCGGGTCTGAACACCGGGGAGCTGTTTTTT. The V gene is TRBV7-3, the J gene TRBJ2-2, with 7 bases lining up with TRBD2. The CDR3 extends over 16 amino acids. The germline CDR1 and CDR2 sequences are SGHTA and FQGTGA. With 2 bases clipped from V and 1 base from J, the junction kept 4 bases outside the gene matches. Combining the CDR3 with reference TRBV7-3 and TRBJ2-2 gives the whole variable domain GAGVSQTPSNKVTEKGKYVELRCDPISGHTALYWYRQSLGQGPEFLIYFQGTGAADDSGLPNDRFFAVRPEGSVSTLKIQRTERGDSAVYLCASSLVAGLNTGELFFGEGSRLTVL.

This clonotype has a single count. The rearrangement joins TRBV2 to TRBJ2-6; no reliable D call. The CDR3 loop spans 14 amino acids. Germline V gene data show CDR1 as SNHLY and CDR2 as FYNNEI. V gave up 7 bases and J gave up 1 base, with 8 bases separating them. This CDR3 is CASNPFSGANVLTF. CDR3 in DNA: TGTGCCAGCAACCCGTTTTCTGGGGCCAACGTCCTGACTTTC. Using reference TRBV2 and TRBJ2-6 for the parts outside the CDR3, the full variable domain is EPEVTQTPSHQVTQMGQEVILRCVPISNHLYFYWYRQILGQKVEFLVSFYNNEISEKSEIFDDQFSVERPDGSNFTLKIRSTKLEDSAMYFCASNPFSGANVLTFGAGSRLTVL.

The J gene is TRBJ1-1, the V gene TRBV5-1; no firm D call. Per germline, CDR1 SGHRS and CDR2 YFSETQ. The ends were cut back, 7 bases at V and 4 bases at J, with 11 bases in the middle. The CDR3 runs to 12 residues. In DNA, the CDR3 is TGCGCCAGCCGCGCAGAGGGCACTGAAGCTTTCTTT. Its protein is CASRAEGTEAFF.

This chain connects TRBV20-1 to TRBJ2-2; no reliable D call. CDR1 and CDR2 (germline): DFQATT, SNEGSKA (reference sequence). V lost 3 bases, J lost 4 bases, and 9 bases lay in between. CDR3 length: 13 amino acids. CDR3 sequence reads: CSASLQSTGELFF. In nucleotides, the CDR3 is TGCAGTGCTAGTCTGCAGAGCACCGGGGAGCTGTTTTTT.

The J gene is TRBJ1-1, the V gene TRBV3-1, with D hard to call. The CDR3 runs 13 residues. The germline CDR1 and CDR2 sequences are LGHDT and YNNKEL (reference sequence). The V and J ends lost 4 bases and 1 base respectively, with 7 bases between them. The CDR3 DNA reads TGTGCCAGCAGCCGGGGAGCGAACACTGAAGCTTTCTTT. It codes for CASSRGANTEAFF. Filled out from reference TRBV3-1 and TRBJ1-1, the complete variable domain reads DTAVSQTPKYLVTQMGNDKSIKCEQNLGHDTMYWYKQDSKKFLKIMFSYNNKELIINETVPNRFSPKSPDKAHLNLHINSLELGDSAVYFCASSRGANTEAFFGQGTRLTVV.

V usage is TRBV7-3 and J usage is TRBJ2-5; possibly TRBD1 or TRBD2 for D (5 bases each). The ends were cut back, 4 bases at V and 5 bases at J, with 23 bases in the middle. CDR3 size: 17 residues. The V gene's germline CDR1 is SGHTA and CDR2 FQGTGA. This chain's CDR3 is CASSSPTGTRARETQYF. CDR3 in DNA: TGTGCCAGCAGCTCCCCCACCGGGACCCGAGCCAGGGAGACCCAGTACTTC.

This clonotype was seen just once. V gene TRBV30 combines with J gene TRBJ1-1; D unclear. Between the trimmed V and J ends, which lost 3 bases and 0 bases, there was a span of 8 bases. The CDR3 consists of 13 residues. The V gene's germline CDR1 is GTSNPN and CDR2 SVGIG (reference sequence). CDR3 sequence: CAWRDFMNTEAFF. In DNA form, the CDR3 reads TGTGCCTGGAGGGACTTCATGAACACTGAAGCTTTCTTT. The entire variable domain, with the rest obtained from reference TRBV30 and TRBJ1-1, is as follows: SQTIHQWPATLVQPVGSPLSLECTVEGTSNPNLYWYRQAAGRGLQLLFYSVGIGQISSEVPQNLSASRPQDRQFILSSKKLLLSDSGFYLCAWRDFMNTEAFFGQGTRLTVV.

The rearrangement joins TRBV20-1 to TRBJ2-1; D is possibly TRBD2 (5 bases). The CDR3 is made up of 14 amino acids. V was clipped by 0 bases and J by 5 bases, with 11 bases between them. The germline gives CDR1 DFQATT, CDR2 SNEGSKA (reference sequence). The CDR3 loop reads CSARDPGRNNEQFF. In DNA, the CDR3 is TGCAGTGCTAGAGATCCGGGGAGAAACAATGAGCAGTTCTTC.

V gene TRBV24-1 combines with J gene TRBJ2-2; the match to TRBD2 covers 11 bases. The CDR3 is 14 amino acids. The germline CDR1 and CDR2 sequences are KGHDR and SFDVKD. J lost 4 bases, V lost 9 bases, and 3 bases had no gene match. CDR3 amino acids: CATSGLAGTGELFF. The CDR3 DNA sequence: TGTGCCACCTCAGGACTAGCGGGCACCGGGGAGCTGTTTTTT.

The J gene is TRBJ1-4, the V gene TRBV5-1, with a weak D call TRBD1 (5 bases). The germline V and J ends were trimmed by 7 bases and 3 bases, with 13 bases remaining between them. The CDR3 extends over 14 amino acids. Per germline, CDR1 SGHRS and CDR2 YFSETQ. The CDR3 sequence is CASGPGQPNEKLFF. The CDR3 nucleotides read TGCGCCAGCGGACCGGGGCAGCCTAATGAAAAACTGTTTTTT.

V and J are TRBV27 and TRBJ1-1, with D uncertain. The CDR3 is 14 residues long. Between the trimmed V and J ends, which lost 11 bases and 0 bases, there was a span of 16 bases. The germline gives CDR1 MNHEY, CDR2 SMNVEV (reference sequence). In DNA, the CDR3 is TGTGCCGACCCTCTAATCCCCATGAACACTGAAGCTTTCTTT. Its protein product is CADPLIPMNTEAFF.

The chain recombines TRBV18 with TRBJ2-1, with D possibly TRBD2 on 7 matching bases. CDR1 is KGHSH and CDR2 is LQKENI in the germline V gene. This CDR3 has 13 amino acids. Between the trimmed V and J ends, which lost 1 base and 7 bases, there was a span of 8 bases. The CDR3 sequence: CASSPQGGNEQFF. CDR3 in DNA: TGTGCCAGCTCACCACAGGGGGGGAATGAGCAGTTCTTC.

The chain joins TRBV6-2 or TRBV6-3 to TRBJ2-5; D might be TRBD1 (6 bases). The germline gives CDR1 MNHEY, CDR2 SVGEGT. The germline V and J ends were trimmed by 4 bases and 3 bases, with 9 bases remaining between them. This CDR3 region has 13 residues. CDR3 coding DNA: TGTGCCAGCAGTTTCGGACAGAAAGAGACCCAGTACTTC. Protein product: CASSFGQKETQYF.

The chain joins TRBV12-3 or TRBV12-4 to TRBJ2-5; the match to TRBD2 covers 14 bases. The length of the CDR3 is 16 residues. Trimming removed 5 bases from V and 8 bases from J; junction bases left unmatched: 10. The CDR3 is CASSPGLAGDRVTQYF. CDR3 nucleotide sequence: TGTGCCAGCAGTCCGGGACTAGCGGGAGATCGGGTAACCCAGTACTTC.

The chain couples TRBV9 to TRBJ2-3; 11 bases fit TRBD1. The germline gives CDR1 SGDLS, CDR2 YYNGEE. The V and J ends lost 2 bases and 4 bases, in that order; junction bases with no gene match: 3. The CDR3 has 15 amino acids. The CDR3 sequence: CASSVDRGHADTQYF. The CDR3 nucleotides read TGTGCCAGCAGCGTGGACAGGGGGCATGCAGATACGCAGTATTTT.

The chain combines TRBV30 with TRBJ1-3; D gene unclear. Germline CDR1 and CDR2: GTSNPN and SVGIG (reference sequence). V lost 1 base to trimming and J lost 7 bases, with 2 bases between them. The CDR3 is 10 residues long. CDR3 region: CAWSDNTIYF. In nucleotides, the CDR3 is TGTGCCTGGAGTGATAACACCATATATTTT.

The chain couples TRBV2 to TRBJ2-5; D might be TRBD1 (6 bases). In germline, CDR1 is SNHLY, CDR2 FYNNEI. Trimming took off 3 bases at V and 4 bases at J, with 12 bases between the two ends. This CDR3 comprises 14 residues. The CDR3 DNA sequence: TGTGCCAGCAGTGACGGACAGAAAGTAGAGACCCAGTACTTC. Its protein is CASSDGQKVETQYF.